This T cell receptor (beta chain) was documented in a study of graft-versus-host responses after intestinal transplantation. Study information: Recipients had transplants, and these were multivisceral, liver-intestinal, or isolated intestinal. Anti-thymocyte globulin induction preceded approximately three years of tacrolimus and steroid maintenance in all recipients. Whole-study findings and limits: Circulating GvH clones peaking coincided with falling HvG clones soon after transplant. Some GvH clones appeared in ileal mucosa or blood before recipient bone marrow.

Only in-frame clones appear in the TCRdb table, and some are missing; sequencing was by immunoSEQ multiplex PCR. The sample carries about 97,000 clones, about nine tenths recorded once. With 10 bases removed from V and 7 bases from J, the gap between germline ends came to 23 bases. This CDR3 region has 15 residues. Germline loops: CDR1 SGHTA, CDR2 FQGNSA. With respect to this clone: No antigen is known for it. Other DNA sequences in the sample encode the same CDR3.

The sequence was collected from a human patient who received an intestinal transplant, so some T cells may come from the graft donor. The material sequenced was PBMCs, taken approximately 470 days after intestinal transplant. The chain uses TRBV7-2 and TRBJ1-5, with D perhaps TRBD1 (5 bases). DNA for the CDR3: TGTGCCACACAGGCGGGCCGGGGGAAGGGGCAGCCCCAGCATTTT. Encoded protein: CATQAGRGKGQPQHF.